This TCR beta chain came from a study of cytomegalovirus exposure and HLA in healthy donors. This clone appeared a few times. Its antigen remains unknown. 60 Vbeta and 13 Jbeta primers were used in PCR. Libraries were prepared by immunoSEQ multiplex PCR; TCRdb keeps only in-frame clonotypes and omits some of them. The table records 150,000 to 200,000 clones, about 75% of them present only once. Points from the study as a whole: The authors confirmed in vitro that a few CMV-associated chains were specific for CMV antigens. The study reported that TCR beta sequences accurately predicted HLA-A and HLA-B alleles in most subjects. As a later analysis showed, several of the most significant clusters appeared to be linked to common viral pathogens. An observed cluster of highly shared sequence variants was recorded as a likely sequencing artifact.

J gave up 5 bases and V 6 bases, and 5 bases lay outside the gene matches. CDR3 length: 13 amino acids. Germline V lookup: CDR1 MNHNS, CDR2 SASEGT. The chain carries TRBV6-1 and TRBJ2-5; 8 bases match TRBD1. Sequencing was carried out using PBMCs. The receptor comes from a woman in her thirties or forties in good health and CMV-seropositive. CDR3 protein: CASRPQGAETQYF. CDR3 DNA sequence: TGTGCCAGCAGGCCCCAGGGGGCGGAGACCCAGTACTTC.